The rows below give T cell receptor beta chains drawn from one sample of a study of T cell responses to AZD1222 COVID-19 vaccine. Here immunoSEQ multiplex PCR was the method, and the copy in TCRdb shows in-frame clones only, minus some. The sample carries about 90,000 clones, 85% recorded once. The source material was peripheral blood, sampled 28 days after the second AZD1222 dose. These receptor sequences come from an adult who received the AZD1222 COVID-19 vaccine. Both conserved end residues are part of each CDR3. The order of the fields is D gene, V gene, J gene, clone size, CDR3 protein, CDR3 DNA. The D gene is left open where the match is weak. Only some rows state a clone size, as once, few, many or a class for expanded clones.

-,TRBV2,TRBJ1-3,-,CASSYATTGGGNTIYF,TGTGCCAGCAGTTACGCGACAACCGGCGGAGGAAACACCATATATTTT
TRBD1,TRBV29-1,TRBJ1-4,once,CSVEGAGGGEKLFF,TGCAGCGTTGAAGGCGCAGGGGGAGGTGAAAAACTGTTTTTT
TRBD1,TRBV5-1,TRBJ1-4,-,CASQGQGPNEKLFF,TGCGCCAGCCAGGGACAGGGACCTAATGAAAAACTGTTTTTT
TRBD1,TRBV30,TRBJ1-2,-,CALRTGSGYTF,TGTGCCCTGCGGACAGGGTCTGGCTACACCTTC
TRBD1,TRBV18,TRBJ2-7,-,CASSPIRTGNEQYF,TGTGCCAGCTCACCCATTAGGACAGGGAACGAGCAGTACTTC
TRBD2,TRBV27,TRBJ2-3,-,CASSFSSGRAYTDTQYF,TGTGCCAGCAGTTTCAGTAGCGGGAGGGCGTACACAGATACGCAGTATTTT
-,TRBV27,TRBJ1-1,-,CASSVSGRGEMNTEAFF,TGTGCCAGCAGTGTATCAGGTAGGGGGGAGATGAACACTGAAGCTTTCTTT
TRBD1,TRBV4-3,TRBJ2-2,-,CASSQDQGAYTGELFF,TGCGCCAGCAGCCAAGATCAGGGGGCGTACACCGGGGAGCTGTTTTTT
-,TRBV5-1,TRBJ2-5,-,CASSGGAQETQYF,TGCGCCAGCAGCGGGGGGGCTCAAGAGACCCAGTACTTC
TRBD1,TRBV5-1,TRBJ1-4,few,CASSTGQGEEKLFF,TGCGCCAGCAGCACGGGACAGGGGGAAGAAAAACTGTTTTTT
-,TRBV9,TRBJ2-1,-,CASSVDPSMGEQFF,TGTGCCAGCAGCGTAGACCCAAGCATGGGTGAGCAGTTCTTC
TRBD1,TRBV29-1,TRBJ1-1,-,CSALPGQGREAFF,TGCAGCGCTCTTCCGGGACAGGGGAGGGAAGCTTTCTTT
-,TRBV2,TRBJ1-1,-,CASWYGGNTEAFF,TGTGCCAGCTGGTATGGAGGGAACACTGAAGCTTTCTTT
-,TRBV29-1,TRBJ2-3,-,CSQGLSTDTQYF,TGCAGCCAGGGCCTTAGCACAGATACGCAGTATTTT
TRBD2,TRBV28,TRBJ2-1,-,CASSLIAGGENEQFF,TGTGCCAGCAGTCTTATAGCGGGAGGGGAAAATGAGCAGTTCTTC
-,TRBV28,TRBJ2-7,-,CASSLINPYEQYF,TGTGCCAGCAGCCTTATAAATCCCTACGAGCAGTACTTC
-,TRBV19,TRBJ1-4,-,CASSSHGNEKLFF,TGTGCCAGTAGCTCGCACGGTAATGAAAAACTGTTTTTT
-,TRBV9,TRBJ2-6,-,CASSGWSGANVLTF,TGTGCCAGCAGCGGGTGGTCTGGGGCCAACGTCCTGACTTTC
-,TRBV29-1,TRBJ1-1,-,CSVEDEWVDTEAFF,TGCAGCGTTGAAGATGAGTGGGTGGACACTGAAGCTTTCTTT
-,TRBV3-1/TRBV3-2,TRBJ1-5,-,CASSQDLLGGQPQHF,TGTGCCAGCAGCCAAGATCTGTTGGGTGGACAGCCCCAGCATTTT
-,TRBV3-1/TRBV3-2,TRBJ1-4,once,CASSLGFLEKLFF,TGTGCCAGCAGCCTGGGGTTTCTGGAAAAACTGTTTTTT
-,TRBV10-1,TRBJ2-1,-,CASSPTLAGNNEQFF,TGCGCCAGCAGTCCGACCCTGGCAGGGAATAATGAGCAGTTCTTC
-,TRBV4-1,TRBJ1-5,-,CASSQDNWDQPQHF,TGCGCCAGCAGCCAAGATAACTGGGATCAGCCCCAGCATTTT
-,TRBV10-2,TRBJ2-4,-,CASSEQKNIQYF,TGCGCCAGCAGTGAACAGAAAAACATTCAGTACTTC
-,TRBV19,TRBJ2-4,-,CASSRAAEGKNIQYF,TGTGCCAGTAGTAGGGCTGCCGAGGGCAAAAACATTCAGTACTTC
-,TRBV3-1/TRBV3-2,TRBJ1-4,-,CASSQLGEELFF,TGTGCCAGCAGCCAGTTGGGTGAGGAACTGTTTTTT
TRBD1,TRBV5-1,TRBJ2-3,-,CASSTGQGQSTDTQYF,TGCGCCAGCAGCACCGGACAGGGACAGAGCACAGATACGCAGTATTTT
-,TRBV28,TRBJ1-2,-,CASSSFDPGGYTF,TGTGCCAGCAGTTCCTTTGACCCGGGAGGCTACACCTTC
TRBD2,TRBV3-1/TRBV3-2,TRBJ2-7,-,CASSQDRGGGSYEQYF,TGTGCCAGCAGCCAAGATCGGGGGGGCGGCTCCTACGAGCAGTACTTC
TRBD1,TRBV29-1,TRBJ2-2,-,CSVEVPGTGGITGELFF,TGCAGCGTTGAAGTTCCCGGGACAGGGGGGATTACCGGGGAGCTGTTTTTT
-,TRBV6-2/TRBV6-3,TRBJ2-1,-,CASSYGFSPKYNEQFF,TGTGCCAGCAGTTACGGATTTAGCCCTAAGTACAATGAGCAGTTCTTC
TRBD1,TRBV7-9,TRBJ1-5,-,CASSSPQGDQPQHF,TGTGCCAGCAGCTCCCCTCAGGGGGATCAGCCCCAGCATTTT
-,TRBV12-3/TRBV12-4,TRBJ1-4,-,CASSPRWEKLFF,TGTGCCAGCAGTCCCCGTTGGGAAAAACTGTTTTTT
-,TRBV6-5,TRBJ1-1,-,CASSYSWDMNTEAFF,TGTGCCAGCAGTTACTCTTGGGATATGAACACTGAAGCTTTCTTT
-,TRBV28,TRBJ1-1,-,CASSPYGGTEAFF,TGTGCCAGCAGTCCCTATGGCGGAACCGAAGCTTTCTTT
-,TRBV5-1,TRBJ1-2,-,CASSPDPLTGGYTF,TGCGCCAGCAGCCCCGATCCCCTGACGGGAGGCTACACCTTC
-,TRBV30,TRBJ1-4,-,CAWSTIPSEKLFF,TGTGCCTGGTCAACTATCCCGAGTGAAAAACTGTTTTTT
TRBD2,TRBV10-3,TRBJ2-1,-,CAISAGLAGGNEQFF,TGTGCCATCAGTGCCGGACTAGCGGGGGGGAATGAGCAGTTCTTC
-,TRBV6-1,TRBJ2-7,-,CASSERGLSDAHYEQYF,TGTGCCAGCAGTGAGAGGGGCCTTTCGGACGCACACTACGAGCAGTACTTC
TRBD1,TRBV28,TRBJ1-5,-,CASSRTGQGLQPQHF,TGTGCCAGCAGCCGGACCGGACAGGGCCTTCAGCCCCAGCATTTT
TRBD1,TRBV2,TRBJ1-5,-,CASSERTGPYQPQHF,TGTGCCAGCAGTGAAAGGACAGGGCCCTATCAGCCCCAGCATTTT
-,TRBV5-1,TRBJ2-2,-,CASSLAVGGTGELFF,TGCGCCAGCAGCTTGGCCGTCGGTGGGACTGGGGAGCTGTTTTTT
-,TRBV24-1,TRBJ2-1,once,CATSEGGGILYNEQFF,TGTGCCACCAGTGAGGGAGGGGGCATTCTCTACAATGAGCAGTTCTTC
-,TRBV10-3,TRBJ1-5,-,CAISAASQPQHF,TGTGCCATCAGTGCAGCCTCGCAACCCCAGCATTTT